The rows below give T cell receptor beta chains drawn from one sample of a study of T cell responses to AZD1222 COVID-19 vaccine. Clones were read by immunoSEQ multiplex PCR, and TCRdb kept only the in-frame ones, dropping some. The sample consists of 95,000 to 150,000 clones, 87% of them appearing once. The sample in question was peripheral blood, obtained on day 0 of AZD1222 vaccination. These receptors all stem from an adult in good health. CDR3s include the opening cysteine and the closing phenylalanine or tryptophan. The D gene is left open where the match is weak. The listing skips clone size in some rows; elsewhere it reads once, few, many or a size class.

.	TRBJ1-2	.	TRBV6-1	TGTGCCAGCAGTGAACCGGGACTGTCCTATGGCTACACCTTC	CASSEPGLSYGYTF
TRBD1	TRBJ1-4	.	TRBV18	TGTGCCAGCTCTCAACGGACAGGGGATGAAAAACTGTTTTTT	CASSQRTGDEKLFF
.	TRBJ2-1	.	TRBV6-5	TGTGCCAGCAGCCAACGAGGGGCCTACAATGAGCAGTTCTTC	CASSQRGAYNEQFF
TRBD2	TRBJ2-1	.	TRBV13	TGTGCCAGCAGATTGAGCGGGGATGGTTACAATGAGCAGTTCTTC	CASRLSGDGYNEQFF
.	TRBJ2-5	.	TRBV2	TGTGCCAGCAGTGAATCGCAACTAACGGAGACCCAGTACTTC	CASSESQLTETQYF
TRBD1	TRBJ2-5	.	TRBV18	TGTGCCAGCTCACCCCGACAGGGGATAGAGACCCAGTACTTC	CASSPRQGIETQYF
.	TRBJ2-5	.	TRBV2	TGTGCCAGCAGTGAAGCGCCGGGGCGTGAGACCCAGTACTTC	CASSEAPGRETQYF
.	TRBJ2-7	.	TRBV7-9	TGTGCCAGTCATCGTCCAGGCGTTAACTACGAGCAGTACTTC	CASHRPGVNYEQYF
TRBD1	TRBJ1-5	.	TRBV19	TGTGCCAGTAGTATCACAGGGGGCGCAGGTCAGCCCCAGCATTTT	CASSITGGAGQPQHF
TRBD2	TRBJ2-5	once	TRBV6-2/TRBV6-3	TGTGCCAGCAGTCCCCGGACTAGCGGGAGGGCCCGGGAGACCCAGTACTTC	CASSPRTSGRARETQYF
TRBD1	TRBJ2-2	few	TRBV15	TGTGCCACCCACTCCGGACAGGGAGAAACCGGGGAGCTGTTTTTT	CATHSGQGETGELFF
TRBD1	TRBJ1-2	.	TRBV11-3	TGTGCCAGCAGCTCCCCGGGACAGGCTTCCTATGGCTACACCTTC	CASSSPGQASYGYTF
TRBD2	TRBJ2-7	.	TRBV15	TGTGCCACCAGCAGAGATGGCAGCGGGAGCTCCTACGAGCAGTACTTC	CATSRDGSGSSYEQYF
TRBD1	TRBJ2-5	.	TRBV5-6	TGTGCCAGCAGAAGGACAGGGCCCCAAGAGACCCAGTACTTC	CASRRTGPQETQYF
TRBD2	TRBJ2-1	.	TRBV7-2	TGTGCCAGCAGCTTTAGCGGGAGGACGTGGGATGAGCAGTTCTTC	CASSFSGRTWDEQFF
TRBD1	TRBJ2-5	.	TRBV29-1	TGCAGCGTTGCTACCAGGGACAGGGTATGGGAGACCCAGTACTTC	CSVATRDRVWETQYF
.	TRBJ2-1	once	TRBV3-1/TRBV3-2	TGTGCCAGCAGCCAAGATACAGGGTTGAAGAACAATGAGCAGTTCTTC	CASSQDTGLKNNEQFF
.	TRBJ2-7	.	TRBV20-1	TGCAGTGCTAGTAGGGGAAATGACTACGAGCAGTACTTC	CSASRGNDYEQYF
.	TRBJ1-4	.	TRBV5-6	TGTGCCAGCAGCTTTTACGAGTCTAATGAAAAACTGTTTTTT	CASSFYESNEKLFF
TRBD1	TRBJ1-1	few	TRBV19	TGTGCCAGTAGAACAGGGGCGATGAACACTGAAGCTTTCTTT	CASRTGAMNTEAFF
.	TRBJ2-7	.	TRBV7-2	TGTGCCAGCAGCTTAGATGGGTCCAGCTCCTACGAGCAGTACTTC	CASSLDGSSSYEQYF
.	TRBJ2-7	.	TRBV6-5	TGTGCCAGCAGCTCCCCGGGGGGAAGGGGGGAGCAGTACTTC	CASSSPGGRGEQYF
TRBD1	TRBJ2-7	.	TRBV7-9	TGTGCCAGCAGCTTATCAAACAGGGGGCTCTACGAGCAGTACTTC	CASSLSNRGLYEQYF
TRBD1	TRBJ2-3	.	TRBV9	TGTGCCAGCAGCGCAGTCGGACAGGGTCGTTCAGATACGCAGTATTTT	CASSAVGQGRSDTQYF
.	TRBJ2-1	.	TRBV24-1	TGTGCCACCAGTGATTATGGATCGGGGAACAATGAGCAGTTCTTC	CATSDYGSGNNEQFF
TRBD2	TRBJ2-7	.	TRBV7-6	TGTGCCAGCAGCTTAGCGCTAGCGGGAGTATTCGAGTCCTACGAGCAGTACTTC	CASSLALAGVFESYEQYF
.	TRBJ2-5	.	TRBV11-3	TGTGCCAGCAGCCCCTGGGGTGAGGCCGGCGTGTCGGAGACCCAGTACTTC	CASSPWGEAGVSETQYF
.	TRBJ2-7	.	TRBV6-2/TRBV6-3	TGTGCCAGCAGTTACTCGAGTCATAACTACGAGCAGTACTTC	CASSYSSHNYEQYF
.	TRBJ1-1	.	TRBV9	TGTGCCAGCAGCGTAGGGGGCGACACTGAAGCTTTCTTT	CASSVGGDTEAFF
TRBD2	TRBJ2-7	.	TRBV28	TGTGCCAGCAGTCTCCCCAAAGGCTTCCCGGGGAGGGACGAGCAGTACTTC	CASSLPKGFPGRDEQYF
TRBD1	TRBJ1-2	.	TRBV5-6	TGTGCCAGCAGCCCGCGGCGGGACAGCTTACTTAACTATGGCTACACCTTC	CASSPRRDSLLNYGYTF
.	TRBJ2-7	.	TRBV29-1	TGCAGCGCCGCGGCCGCGCCAGAGCCCTACGAGCAGTACTTC	CSAAAAPEPYEQYF
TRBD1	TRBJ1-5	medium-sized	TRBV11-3	TGTGCCAGCAGTCTACAGGGGAACAATCAGCCCCAGCATTTT	CASSLQGNNQPQHF
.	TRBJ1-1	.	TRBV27	TGTGCCAGCAGTTTAGGGAGGGGGACTGTGAACACTGAAGCTTTCTTT	CASSLGRGTVNTEAFF
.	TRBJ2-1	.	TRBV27	TGTGCCAGCAGTCCTCTTTTTGGCGTGACCCTAGACAATGAGCAGTTCTTC	CASSPLFGVTLDNEQFF
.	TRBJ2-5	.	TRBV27	TGTGCCAGCAGTACTTTTCAGGGCCAAGAGACCCAGTACTTC	CASSTFQGQETQYF
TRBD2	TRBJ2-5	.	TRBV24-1	TGTGCCACCAGTGATGTAGCGGGAGCGGGGGAGACCCAGTACTTC	CATSDVAGAGETQYF
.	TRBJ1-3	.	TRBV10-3	TGTGCCATCGCGGGGCAGGCCGATGGAAACACCATATATTTT	CAIAGQADGNTIYF
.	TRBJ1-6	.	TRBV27	TGTGCCAGCAGTCCCAGTAGAGGGGAATATAATTCACCCCTCCACTTT	CASSPSRGEYNSPLHF
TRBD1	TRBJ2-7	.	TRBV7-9	TGTGCCAGCAGCCCCGGGACAGGGTTAAGCGAGCAGTACTTC	CASSPGTGLSEQYF